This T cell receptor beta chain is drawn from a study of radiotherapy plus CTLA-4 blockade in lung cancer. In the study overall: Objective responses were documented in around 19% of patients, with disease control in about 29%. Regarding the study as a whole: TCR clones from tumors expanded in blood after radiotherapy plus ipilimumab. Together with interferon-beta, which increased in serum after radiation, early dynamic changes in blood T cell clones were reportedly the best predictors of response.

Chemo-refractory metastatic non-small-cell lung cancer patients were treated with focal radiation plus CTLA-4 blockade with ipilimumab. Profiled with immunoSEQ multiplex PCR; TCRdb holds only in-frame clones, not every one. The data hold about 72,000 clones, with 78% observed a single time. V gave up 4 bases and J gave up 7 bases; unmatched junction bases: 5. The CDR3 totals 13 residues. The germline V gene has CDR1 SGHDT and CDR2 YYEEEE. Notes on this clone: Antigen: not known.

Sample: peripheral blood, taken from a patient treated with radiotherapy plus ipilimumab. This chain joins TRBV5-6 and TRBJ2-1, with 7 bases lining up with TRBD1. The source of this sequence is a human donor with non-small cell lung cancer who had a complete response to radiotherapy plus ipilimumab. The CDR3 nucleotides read TGTGCCAGCAGCCTACAGGGGTGGAATGAGCAGTTCTTC. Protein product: CASSLQGWNEQFF.